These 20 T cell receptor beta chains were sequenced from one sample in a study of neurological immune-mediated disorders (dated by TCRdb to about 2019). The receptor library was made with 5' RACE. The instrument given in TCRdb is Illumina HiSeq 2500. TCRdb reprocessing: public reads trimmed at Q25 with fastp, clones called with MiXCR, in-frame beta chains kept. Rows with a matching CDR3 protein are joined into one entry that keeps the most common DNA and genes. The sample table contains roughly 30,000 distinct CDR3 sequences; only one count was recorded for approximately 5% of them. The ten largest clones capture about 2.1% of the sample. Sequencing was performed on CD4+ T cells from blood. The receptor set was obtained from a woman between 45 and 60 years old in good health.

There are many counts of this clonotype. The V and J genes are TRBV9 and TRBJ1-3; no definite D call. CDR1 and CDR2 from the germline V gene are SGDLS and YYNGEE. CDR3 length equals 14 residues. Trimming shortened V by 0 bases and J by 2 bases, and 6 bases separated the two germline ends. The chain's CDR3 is CASSVGTTGNTIYF. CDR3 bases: TGTGCCAGCAGCGTAGGCACCACTGGAAACACCATATATTTT.

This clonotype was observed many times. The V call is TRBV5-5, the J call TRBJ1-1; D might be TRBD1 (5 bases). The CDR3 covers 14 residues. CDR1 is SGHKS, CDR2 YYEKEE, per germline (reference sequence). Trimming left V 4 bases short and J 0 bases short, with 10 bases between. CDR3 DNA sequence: TGTGCCAGCAGCGAGGGGTACGTGAACACTGAAGCTTTCTTT. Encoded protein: CASSEGYVNTEAFF.

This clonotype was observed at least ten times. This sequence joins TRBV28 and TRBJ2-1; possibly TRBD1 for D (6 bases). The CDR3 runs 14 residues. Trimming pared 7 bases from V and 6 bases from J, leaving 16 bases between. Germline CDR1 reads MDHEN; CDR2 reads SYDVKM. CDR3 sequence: CASTRTANFNEQFF. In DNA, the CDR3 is TGTGCCAGCACCCGGACAGCGAATTTCAATGAGCAGTTCTTC.

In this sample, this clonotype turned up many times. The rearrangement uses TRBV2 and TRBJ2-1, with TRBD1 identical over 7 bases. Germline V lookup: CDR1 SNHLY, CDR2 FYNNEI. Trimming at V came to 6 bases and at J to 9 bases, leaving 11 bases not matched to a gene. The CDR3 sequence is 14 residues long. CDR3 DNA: TGTGCCAGCAGAGTCAGACAGGGTTCGGGTGAGCAGTTCTTC. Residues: CASRVRQGSGEQFF.

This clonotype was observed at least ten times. CDR3 loop: CSARRTSGTSYEQYF. The CDR3 DNA sequence: TGCAGTGCTAGAAGGACTAGCGGGACCTCCTACGAGCAGTACTTC. The chain recombines TRBV20-1 with TRBJ2-7; 12 positions agree with TRBD2. Germline V gives CDR1 DFQATT, CDR2 SNEGSKA (reference sequence). The CDR3 extends over 15 amino acids. J gave up 0 bases and V 2 bases, and 2 bases lay outside the gene matches.

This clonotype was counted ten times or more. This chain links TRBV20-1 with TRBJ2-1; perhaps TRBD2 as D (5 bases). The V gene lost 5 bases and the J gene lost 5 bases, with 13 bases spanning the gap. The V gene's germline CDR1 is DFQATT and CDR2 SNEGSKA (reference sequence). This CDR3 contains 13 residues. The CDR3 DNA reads TGCAGTGCTCGGGGAGTGATTGACAATGAGCAGTTCTTC. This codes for CSARGVIDNEQFF.

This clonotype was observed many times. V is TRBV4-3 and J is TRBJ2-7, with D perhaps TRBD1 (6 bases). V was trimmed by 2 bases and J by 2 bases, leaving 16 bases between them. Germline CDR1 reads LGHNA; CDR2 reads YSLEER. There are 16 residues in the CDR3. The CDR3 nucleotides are TGCGCCAGCAGCCAATTTTTTCCAGGGGAGACCTACGAGCAGTACTTC. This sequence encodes CASSQFFPGETYEQYF.

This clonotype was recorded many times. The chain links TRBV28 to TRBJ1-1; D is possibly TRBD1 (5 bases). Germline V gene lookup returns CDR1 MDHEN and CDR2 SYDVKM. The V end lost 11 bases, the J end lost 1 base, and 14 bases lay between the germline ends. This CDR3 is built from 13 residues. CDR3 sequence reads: CAGRGGRNTEAFF. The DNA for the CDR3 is TGTGCCGGGCGGGGGGGTCGGAACACTGAAGCTTTCTTT.

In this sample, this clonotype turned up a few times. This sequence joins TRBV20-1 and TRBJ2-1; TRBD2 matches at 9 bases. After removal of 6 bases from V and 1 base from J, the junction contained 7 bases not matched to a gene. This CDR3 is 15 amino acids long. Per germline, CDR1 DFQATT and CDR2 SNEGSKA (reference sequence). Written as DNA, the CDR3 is TGCAGTGCCTACCCTCTAGCGGGATCCTACAATGAGCAGTTCTTC. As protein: CSAYPLAGSYNEQFF.

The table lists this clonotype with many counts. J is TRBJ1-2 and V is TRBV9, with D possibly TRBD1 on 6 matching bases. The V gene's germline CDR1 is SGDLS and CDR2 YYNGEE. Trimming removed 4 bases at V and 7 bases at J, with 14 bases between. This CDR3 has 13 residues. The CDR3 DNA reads TGTGCCAGCAGCCAGGGGCAGGGTTTTGGCTACACCTTC. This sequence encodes CASSQGQGFGYTF.

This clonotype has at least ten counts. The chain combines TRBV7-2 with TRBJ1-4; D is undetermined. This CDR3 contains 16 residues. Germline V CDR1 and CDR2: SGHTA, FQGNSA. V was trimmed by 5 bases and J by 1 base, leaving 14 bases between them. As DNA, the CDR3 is TGTGCCAGCAGCCAGACACTGACAAGAACTAATGAAAAACTGTTTTTT. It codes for CASSQTLTRTNEKLFF. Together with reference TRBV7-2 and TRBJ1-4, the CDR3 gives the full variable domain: GAGVSQSPSNKVTEKGKDVELRCDPISGHTALYWYRQSLGQGLEFLIYFQGNSAPDKSGLPSDRFSAERTGGSVSTLTIQRTQQEDSAVYLCASSQTLTRTNEKLFFGSGTQLSVL.

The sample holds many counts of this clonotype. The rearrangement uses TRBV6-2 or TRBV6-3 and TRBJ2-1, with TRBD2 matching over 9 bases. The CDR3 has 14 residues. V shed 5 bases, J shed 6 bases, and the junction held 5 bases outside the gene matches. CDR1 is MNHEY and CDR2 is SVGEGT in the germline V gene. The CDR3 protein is CASSPWTSANEQFF. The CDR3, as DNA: TGTGCCAGCAGTCCCTGGACTAGCGCCAATGAGCAGTTCTTC.

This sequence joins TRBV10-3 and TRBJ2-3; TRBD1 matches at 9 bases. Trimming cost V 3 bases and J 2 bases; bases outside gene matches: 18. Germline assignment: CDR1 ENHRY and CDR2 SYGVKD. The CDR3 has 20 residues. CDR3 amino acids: CAISERTGQGGSRVTDTQYF. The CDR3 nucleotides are TGTGCCATCAGTGAACGGACGGGACAGGGAGGTTCGAGGGTCACAGATACGCAGTATTTT.

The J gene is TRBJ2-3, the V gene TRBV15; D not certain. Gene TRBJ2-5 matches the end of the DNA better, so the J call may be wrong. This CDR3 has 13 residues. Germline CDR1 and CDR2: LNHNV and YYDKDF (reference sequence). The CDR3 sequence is CATSSNSLETQYF. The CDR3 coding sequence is TGTGCCACCAGCAGCAACAGTTTGGAGACCCAGTACTTC.

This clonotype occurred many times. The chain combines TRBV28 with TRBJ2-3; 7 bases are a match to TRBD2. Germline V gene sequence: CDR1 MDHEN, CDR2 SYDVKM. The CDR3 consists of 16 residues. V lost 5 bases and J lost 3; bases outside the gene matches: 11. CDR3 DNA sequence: TGTGCCAGCAGTCTTACCCCGGGACTAAATACAGATACGCAGTATTTT. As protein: CASSLTPGLNTDTQYF.

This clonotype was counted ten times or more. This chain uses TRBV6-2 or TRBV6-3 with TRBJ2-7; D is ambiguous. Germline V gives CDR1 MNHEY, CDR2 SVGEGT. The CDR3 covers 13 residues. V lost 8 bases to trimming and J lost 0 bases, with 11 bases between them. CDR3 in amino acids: CASARMSSYEQYF. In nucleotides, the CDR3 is TGTGCCAGCGCTCGGATGAGCTCCTACGAGCAGTACTTC.

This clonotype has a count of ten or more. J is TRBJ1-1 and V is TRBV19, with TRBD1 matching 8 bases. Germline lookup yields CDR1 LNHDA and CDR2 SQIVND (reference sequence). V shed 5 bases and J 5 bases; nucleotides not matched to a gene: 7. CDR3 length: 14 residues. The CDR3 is CASSRQGTHTEAFF. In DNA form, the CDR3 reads TGTGCCAGTAGTCGACAGGGGACACATACTGAAGCTTTCTTT. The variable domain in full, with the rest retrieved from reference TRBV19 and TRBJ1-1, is DGGITQSPKYLFRKEGQNVTLSCEQNLNHDAMYWYRQDPGQGLRLIYYSQIVNDFQKGDIAEGYSVSREKKESFPLTVTSAQKNPTAFYLCASSRQGTHTEAFFGQGTRLTVV.

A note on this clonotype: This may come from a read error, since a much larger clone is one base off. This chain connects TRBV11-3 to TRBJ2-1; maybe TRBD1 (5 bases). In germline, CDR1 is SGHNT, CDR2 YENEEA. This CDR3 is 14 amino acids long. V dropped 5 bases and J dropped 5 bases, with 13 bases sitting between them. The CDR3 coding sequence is TGTGCCAGCAGCGAGACAGTGAGAAACAATGAGCAGTTCTTC. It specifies CASSETVRNNEQFF.

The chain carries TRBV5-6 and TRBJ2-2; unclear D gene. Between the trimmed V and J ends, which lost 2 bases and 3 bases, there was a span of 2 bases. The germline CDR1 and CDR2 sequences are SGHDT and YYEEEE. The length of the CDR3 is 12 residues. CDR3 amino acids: CASSFDTGELFF. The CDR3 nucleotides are TGTGCCAGCAGCTTTGACACCGGGGAGCTGTTTTTT.

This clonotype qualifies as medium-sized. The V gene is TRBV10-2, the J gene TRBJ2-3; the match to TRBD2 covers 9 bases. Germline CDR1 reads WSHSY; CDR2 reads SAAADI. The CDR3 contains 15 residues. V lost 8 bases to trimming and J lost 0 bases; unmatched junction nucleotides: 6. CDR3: CASSQAGGSTDTQYF. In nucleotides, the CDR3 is TGCGCCAGCTCACAAGCGGGGGGCAGCACAGATACGCAGTATTTT.